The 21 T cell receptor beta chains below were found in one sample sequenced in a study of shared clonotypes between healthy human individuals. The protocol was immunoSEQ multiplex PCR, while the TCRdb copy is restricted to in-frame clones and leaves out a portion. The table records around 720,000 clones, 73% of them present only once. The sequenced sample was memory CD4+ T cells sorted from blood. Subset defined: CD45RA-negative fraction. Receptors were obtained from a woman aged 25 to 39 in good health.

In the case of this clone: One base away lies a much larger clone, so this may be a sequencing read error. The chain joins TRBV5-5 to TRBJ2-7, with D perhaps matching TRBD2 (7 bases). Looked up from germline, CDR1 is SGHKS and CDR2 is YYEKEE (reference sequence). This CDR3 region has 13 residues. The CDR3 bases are TGTGCCAGCAGCTCGGGGGGCTCCTACAAGCAGTACTTC. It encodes CASSSGGSYKQYF.

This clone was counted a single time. As DNA, the CDR3 is TGTGCCAGCAGTCCTGACAGGGTGTCGAATGAGCAGTTCTTC. Its translation is CASSPDRVSNEQFF. The V call is TRBV6-4, the J call TRBJ2-1; 7 nucleotides match TRBD1. The CDR3 length is 14 residues. Germline CDR1 and CDR2: MRHNA and SNTAGT. The J segment lost 7 bases and the V segment lost 5 bases, leaving 8 bases of the junction unmatched.

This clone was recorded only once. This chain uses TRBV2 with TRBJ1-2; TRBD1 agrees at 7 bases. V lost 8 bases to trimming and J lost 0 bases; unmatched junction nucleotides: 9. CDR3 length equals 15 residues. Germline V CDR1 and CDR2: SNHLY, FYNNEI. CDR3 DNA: TGTGCCAGCCAGGTTGGGACAGCGGCTAACTATGGCTACACCTTC. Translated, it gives CASQVGTAANYGYTF.

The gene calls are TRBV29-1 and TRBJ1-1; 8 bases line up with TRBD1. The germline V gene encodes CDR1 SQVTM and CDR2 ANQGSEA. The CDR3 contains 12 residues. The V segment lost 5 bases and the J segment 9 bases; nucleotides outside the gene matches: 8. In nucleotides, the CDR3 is TGCAGCGTTACAGGGGGTGGTCAGAAAGCTTTCTTT. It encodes CSVTGGGQKAFF.

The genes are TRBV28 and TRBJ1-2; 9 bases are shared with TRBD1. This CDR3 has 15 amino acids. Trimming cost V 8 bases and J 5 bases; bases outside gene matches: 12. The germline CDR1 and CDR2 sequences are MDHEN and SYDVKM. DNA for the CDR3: TGTGCCAGCCTCGCATTAACAGGGGGCTTGTATGGCTACACCTTC. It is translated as CASLALTGGLYGYTF.

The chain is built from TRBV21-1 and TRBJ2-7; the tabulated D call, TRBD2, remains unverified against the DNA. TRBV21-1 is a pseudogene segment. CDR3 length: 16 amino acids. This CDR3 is CASSNGLAGARPQQYF. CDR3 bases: TGTGCCAGCAGCAATGGCCTAGCGGGGGCCCGCCCCCAGCAGTACTTC.

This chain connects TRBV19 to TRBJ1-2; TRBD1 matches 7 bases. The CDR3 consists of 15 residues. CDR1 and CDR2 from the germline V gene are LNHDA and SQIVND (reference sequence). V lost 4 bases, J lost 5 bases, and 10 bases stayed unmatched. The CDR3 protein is CASSNPLTGSYGYTF. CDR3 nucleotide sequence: TGTGCCAGTAGTAATCCCCTGACAGGGAGTTATGGCTACACCTTC.

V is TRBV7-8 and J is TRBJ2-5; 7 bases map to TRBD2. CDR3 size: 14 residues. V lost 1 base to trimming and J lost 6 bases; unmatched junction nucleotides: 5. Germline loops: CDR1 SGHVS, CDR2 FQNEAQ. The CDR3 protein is CASSLGRELQTQYF. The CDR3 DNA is TGTGCCAGCAGCTTAGGGCGGGAGCTGCAGACCCAGTACTTC.

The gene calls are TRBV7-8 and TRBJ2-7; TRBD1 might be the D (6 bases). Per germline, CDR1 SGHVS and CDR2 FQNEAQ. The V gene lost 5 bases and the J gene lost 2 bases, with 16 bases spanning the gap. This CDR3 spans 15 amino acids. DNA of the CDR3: TGTGCCAGCAGCGGACGACGGGACACCACCTACGAGCAGTACTTC. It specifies CASSGRRDTTYEQYF.

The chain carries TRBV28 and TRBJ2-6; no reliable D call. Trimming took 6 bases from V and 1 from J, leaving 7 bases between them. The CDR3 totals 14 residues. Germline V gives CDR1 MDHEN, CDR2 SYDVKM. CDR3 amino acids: CASSQASGANVLTF. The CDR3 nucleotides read TGTGCCAGCAGCCAAGCATCTGGGGCCAACGTCCTGACTTTC.

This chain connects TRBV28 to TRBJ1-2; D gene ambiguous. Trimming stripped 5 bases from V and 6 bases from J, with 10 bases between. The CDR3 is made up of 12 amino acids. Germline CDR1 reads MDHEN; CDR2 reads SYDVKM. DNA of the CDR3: TGTGCCAGCAGTCTCGGACCGGATGGCTACACCTTC. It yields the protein CASSLGPDGYTF.

CDR3 in amino acids: CASSLVGSRGTSYEQYF. In DNA, the CDR3 is TGTGCCAGCAGCTTGGTAGGAAGCAGAGGGACGTCCTACGAGCAGTACTTC. The chain joins TRBV5-5 to TRBJ2-7; perhaps D is TRBD1 or TRBD2 (5 bases each). This CDR3 is built from 17 residues. From germline, CDR1 is SGHKS and CDR2 YYEKEE (reference sequence). V was clipped by 0 bases and J by 1 base, with 17 bases between them.

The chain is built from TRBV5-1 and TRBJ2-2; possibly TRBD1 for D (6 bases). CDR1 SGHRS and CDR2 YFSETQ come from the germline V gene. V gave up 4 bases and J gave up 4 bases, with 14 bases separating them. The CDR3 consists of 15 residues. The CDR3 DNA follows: TGCGCCAGCAGCGGCCGCGACAGGATCACCGGGGAGCTGTTTTTT. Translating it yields CASSGRDRITGELFF.

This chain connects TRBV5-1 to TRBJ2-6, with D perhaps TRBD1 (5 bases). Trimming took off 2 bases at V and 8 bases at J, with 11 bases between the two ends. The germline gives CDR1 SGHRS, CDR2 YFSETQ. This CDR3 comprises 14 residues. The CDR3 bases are TGCGCCAGCAGCTTCTCAGGGCCGACCAACGTCCTGACTTTC. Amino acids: CASSFSGPTNVLTF. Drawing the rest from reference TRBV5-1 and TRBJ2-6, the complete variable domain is KAGVTQTPRYLIKTRGQQVTLSCSPISGHRSVSWYQQTPGQGLQFLFEYFSETQRNKGNFPGRFSGRQFSNSRSEMNVSTLELGDSALYLCASSFSGPTNVLTFGAGSRLTVL.

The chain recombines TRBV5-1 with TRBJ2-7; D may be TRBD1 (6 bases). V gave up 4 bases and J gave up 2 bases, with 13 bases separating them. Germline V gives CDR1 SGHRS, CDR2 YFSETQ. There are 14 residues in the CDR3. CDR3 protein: CASSKNRAPYEQYF. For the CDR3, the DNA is TGCGCCAGCAGCAAAAACAGGGCTCCCTACGAGCAGTACTTC.

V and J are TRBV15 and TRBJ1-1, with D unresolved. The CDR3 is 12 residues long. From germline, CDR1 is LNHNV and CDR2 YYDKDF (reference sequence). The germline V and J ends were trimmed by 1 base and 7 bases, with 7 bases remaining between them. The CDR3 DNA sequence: TGTGCCACCAGCAGAGTGGAGGGTGAAGCTTTCTTT. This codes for CATSRVEGEAFF.

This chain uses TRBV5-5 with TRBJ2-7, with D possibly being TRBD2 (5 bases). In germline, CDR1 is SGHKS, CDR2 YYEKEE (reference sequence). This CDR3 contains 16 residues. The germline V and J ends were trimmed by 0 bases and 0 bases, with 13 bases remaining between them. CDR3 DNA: TGTGCCAGCAGCTTGGCATTGGGCGGACTCTCCTACGAGCAGTACTTC. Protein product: CASSLALGGLSYEQYF.

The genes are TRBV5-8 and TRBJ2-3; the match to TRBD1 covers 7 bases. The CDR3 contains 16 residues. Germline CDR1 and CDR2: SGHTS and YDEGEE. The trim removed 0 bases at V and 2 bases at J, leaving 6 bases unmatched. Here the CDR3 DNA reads TGTGCCAGCAGCTTGGGGGACAGCAAATTCACAGATACGCAGTATTTT. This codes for CASSLGDSKFTDTQYF.

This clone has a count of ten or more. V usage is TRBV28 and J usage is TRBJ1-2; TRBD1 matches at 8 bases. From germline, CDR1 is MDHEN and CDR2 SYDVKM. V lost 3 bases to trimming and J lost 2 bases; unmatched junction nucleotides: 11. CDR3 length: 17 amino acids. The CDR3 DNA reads TGTGCCAGCAGTTTCTGGACAGGGCTTACCGGGAACTATGGCTACACCTTC. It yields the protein CASSFWTGLTGNYGYTF.

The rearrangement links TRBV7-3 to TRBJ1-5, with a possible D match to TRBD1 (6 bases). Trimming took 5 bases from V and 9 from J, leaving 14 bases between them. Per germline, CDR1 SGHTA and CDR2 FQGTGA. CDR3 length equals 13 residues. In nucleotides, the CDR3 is TGTGCCAGCAGCAGGAGTAAAGGGGGGCCCCAGCATTTT. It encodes CASSRSKGGPQHF. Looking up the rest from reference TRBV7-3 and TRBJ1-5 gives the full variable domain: GAGVSQTPSNKVTEKGKYVELRCDPISGHTALYWYRQSLGQGPEFLIYFQGTGAADDSGLPNDRFFAVRPEGSVSTLKIQRTERGDSAVYLCASSRSKGGPQHFGDGTRLSIL.

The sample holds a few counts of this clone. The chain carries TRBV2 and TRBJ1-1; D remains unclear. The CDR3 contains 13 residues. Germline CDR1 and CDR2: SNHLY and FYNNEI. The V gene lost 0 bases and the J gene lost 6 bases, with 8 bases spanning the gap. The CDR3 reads CASSEALLAEAFF. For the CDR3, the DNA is TGTGCCAGCAGTGAAGCGCTTTTGGCTGAAGCTTTCTTT. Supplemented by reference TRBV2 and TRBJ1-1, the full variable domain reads EPEVTQTPSHQVTQMGQEVILRCVPISNHLYFYWYRQILGQKVEFLVSFYNNEISEKSEIFDDQFSVERPDGSNFTLKIRSTKLEDSAMYFCASSEALLAEAFFGQGTRLTVV.